This T cell receptor beta chain is drawn from a study of T cell repertoires in cytomegalovirus infection. About the research overall: CMV infection plus the matching HLA type was flagged by public TCR beta signatures. The study, taken as a whole, reports: Identification of carriers of CMV plus the relevant HLA was achieved through cumulative public TCR beta family frequency. In two of eight donors, the top clonotype was HLA-C-restricted CMV-specific.

As concerns this clonotype: What it binds is not known.

Germline assignment: CDR1 SGHTA and CDR2 FQGTGA. This CDR3 has 13 residues. Germline trimming cut 3 bases from V and 9 bases from J; bases unmatched to any gene: 3. One entry per CDR3 protein results from TCRdb running MiXCR on the reads. Of 300,000 or so distinct CDR3 sequences listed, over 20% are singletons. Sequencing was done on a sample of PBMCs. This clonotype was sampled from a human donor in good health (CMV status not recorded). Some clones in this sample may be carry-over from other donors' samples. The chain recombines TRBV7-3 with TRBJ2-1; 9 bases fit TRBD1. The CDR3 loop reads CASSLGQGTEQFF. The CDR3 nucleotides read TGTGCCAGCAGCTTGGGACAGGGAACTGAGCAGTTCTTC.